A selection of T cell receptor beta chains follows, all from one sample in a study of a mutant IDH1 vaccine in newly diagnosed glioma. These receptors are not linked to any known antigen. Libraries were prepared by immunoSEQ multiplex PCR; TCRdb keeps only in-frame clonotypes and omits some of them. The sample shows fewer than 90,000 clones, almost 85% of them seen only once. Sequencing used PBMCs, obtained from a glioma patient whose treatment included an IDH1 peptide vaccine. The receptors shown here come from a man younger than 35 with glioma. Each CDR3 is given with its conserved first and last residue. D genes are given only for firm matches. Rows may omit the clone size; those that give it use once, few, many or a size class.

.,.,TRBJ1-1,TRBV30,TGTGCCTGGAGTGAAGGGCCCACAGTGCAAGCTTTCTTT,CAWSEGPTVQAFF
.,.,TRBJ2-3,TRBV9,TGTGCCAGCAGCCCACGCATGGGGTATACGCAGTATTTT,CASSPRMGYTQYF
.,.,TRBJ2-5,TRBV15,TGTGCCACCAGCAGAGGGGACCCCCAAGAGACCCAGTACTTC,CATSRGDPQETQYF
.,.,TRBJ1-2,TRBV7-2,TGTGCCAGCAGCTCCCCGGGGATAGGGAACTATGGCTACACCTTC,CASSSPGIGNYGYTF
.,.,TRBJ2-5,TRBV6-1,TGTGCCAGCAGTGAATTTGGCAGGGGAAAAGAGACCCAGTACTTC,CASSEFGRGKETQYF
.,.,TRBJ1-1,TRBV6-6,TGTGCCAGCAGTTACTCAGACAAAGTGAACACTGAAGCTTTCTTT,CASSYSDKVNTEAFF
.,.,TRBJ2-7,TRBV11-2,TGTGCCAGCAGCTTAGCCCCATCTCGACCGGGAGTTCCTTTTGGCGAGCAGTACTTC,CASSLAPSRPGVPFGEQYF
.,once,TRBJ1-4,TRBV2,TGTGCCAGCAGTGTGCAGTACGAGGGGGGTTGGGTTGAAAAACTGTTTTTT,CASSVQYEGGWVEKLFF
.,.,TRBJ2-3,TRBV30,TGTGCCTGGTCCTCGAAGACGGGATCCCCCCAAGGTACGCAGTATTTT,CAWSSKTGSPQGTQYF
.,.,TRBJ1-2,TRBV20-1,TGCAGTTTGGACAGAGACTATGGCTACACCTTC,CSLDRDYGYTF
.,once,TRBJ1-4,TRBV5-1,TGCGCCAGTGGCCCTCGGAAACTGTTTTTT,CASGPRKLFF
.,.,TRBJ2-7,TRBV5-1,TGCGCCAGCAGCTTGGAGGCGTACTCGGACGAGCAGTACTTC,CASSLEAYSDEQYF
.,.,TRBJ1-3,TRBV18,TGTGCCAGCTCACCTTCAGGGGCCGCCTCTGGAAACACCATATATTTT,CASSPSGAASGNTIYF
TRBD1,.,TRBJ2-7,TRBV7-9,TGTGCCAGCAGCTCCGGACAGGGCGCTTCCTACGAGCAGTACTTC,CASSSGQGASYEQYF
TRBD2,.,TRBJ2-3,TRBV7-6,TGTGCCAGCAGCCGAACTAGCGGGAGTTGGACAGATACGCAGTATTTT,CASSRTSGSWTDTQYF
TRBD1,.,TRBJ2-7,TRBV9,TGTGCCAGCAGCGTAGCAGGACAGGGGGCTACCTACGAGCAGTACTTC,CASSVAGQGATYEQYF
TRBD1,.,TRBJ1-2,TRBV11-2,TGTGCCAGCAGCCTTTTCCCGGGACAGGGATATGGCTACACCTTC,CASSLFPGQGYGYTF
.,.,TRBJ1-5,TRBV6-1,TGTGCCAGCAGTGAAGTTAGGAGGGGACCCCAGCATTTT,CASSEVRRGPQHF
TRBD1,.,TRBJ1-6,TRBV6-5,TGTGCCAGCAGTTACCAGGGGGCGCTGAATTCACCCCTCCACTTT,CASSYQGALNSPLHF
.,.,TRBJ2-7,TRBV7-9,TGTGCCAGCAGCTTATTAGGGAACTACGAGCAGTACTTC,CASSLLGNYEQYF
TRBD2,.,TRBJ2-6,TRBV19,TGTGCCAGTAGTATAGTGGCGGGGGGGCCCCTCTCTGGGGCCAACGTCCTGACTTTC,CASSIVAGGPLSGANVLTF
.,.,TRBJ2-7,TRBV7-9,TGTGCCAGCAGCTTAAGCTCCGATAACGAGCAGTACTTC,CASSLSSDNEQYF
TRBD2,.,TRBJ2-3,TRBV30,TGTGCCTGGGCCCAACTAGCGGTGAGCACAGATACGCAGTATTTT,CAWAQLAVSTDTQYF
TRBD1,.,TRBJ1-1,TRBV7-3,TGTGCCAGCAGCTCGGGACAGGGGACTGAAGCTTTCTTT,CASSSGQGTEAFF
TRBD1,.,TRBJ2-7,TRBV4-1,TGCGCCAGCAGCCATCCCGGGACAGGTTACGAGCAGTACTTC,CASSHPGTGYEQYF
.,.,TRBJ2-7,TRBV10-3,TGTGCCATCAGTGAGCAGCCACCGGGAAGGGGGATCTACGAGCAGTACTTC,CAISEQPPGRGIYEQYF
TRBD1,few,TRBJ1-3,TRBV30,TGTGCCTGGACTCGGGACAGGGCTGGAAACACCATATATTTT,CAWTRDRAGNTIYF
.,.,TRBJ2-7,TRBV7-9,TGTGCCAGCAGCTTAAGCGGGTCCATGGTCTACGAGCAGTACTTC,CASSLSGSMVYEQYF
.,once,TRBJ1-1,TRBV5-8,TGTGCCAGCAGCTTGGTTCCCACTGAAGCTTTCTTT,CASSLVPTEAFF
.,few,TRBJ1-1,TRBV6-5,TGTGCCAGCAGTTACCTCGGGGAAGCTTTCTTT,CASSYLGEAFF
.,.,TRBJ2-2,TRBV7-6,TGTGCCAGCAGCTTGGACCCCAGTGGCTCCGGGGAGCTGTTTTTT,CASSLDPSGSGELFF
TRBD2,.,TRBJ2-3,TRBV6-5,TGTGCCAGCGGAGGACTAGCGGGAGGGGAAAATACGCAGTATTTT,CASGGLAGGENTQYF
.,.,TRBJ2-1,TRBV19,TGTGCCAGTAGTACCCGAGGCAGTTCCAGCTCCTACAATGAGCAGTTCTTC,CASSTRGSSSSYNEQFF
.,.,TRBJ2-7,TRBV4-3,TGCGCCAGCAGCCAAGATCGGGTCGACTACGAGCAGTACTTC,CASSQDRVDYEQYF
TRBD2,.,TRBJ2-3,TRBV30,TGTGCCTGGAGCCGACTAGCGGGGGCTAGCACAGATACGCAGTATTTT,CAWSRLAGASTDTQYF
.,.,TRBJ2-6,TRBV28,TGTGCCAGCAGTTTGGTTACACCTTTAAGGGCCAACGTCCTGACTTTC,CASSLVTPLRANVLTF
.,few,TRBJ2-1,TRBV2,TGTGCCAGCAGTGACAGGTACAATGAGCAGTTCTTC,CASSDRYNEQFF
TRBD2,.,TRBJ2-1,TRBV9,TGTGCCAGCAGCCCCCTGGGACTAGCGGGAGAGACGCAGTTCTTC,CASSPLGLAGETQFF
.,.,TRBJ1-5,TRBV7-9,TGTGCCAGCAGCCCTGGATCGGGTGGTCGGCCCCAGCATTTT,CASSPGSGGRPQHF
.,.,TRBJ1-1,TRBV30,TGTGCCTGGAGTCTTATCGGCTCGGGAGGCACTGAAGCTTTCTTT,CAWSLIGSGGTEAFF
.,.,TRBJ1-2,TRBV11-2,TGTGCCAGCAGCTTAGATATCGGTAGGGGCTACACCTTC,CASSLDIGRGYTF
TRBD1,.,TRBJ1-1,TRBV7-9,TGTGCCAGCAGCTTAGTTTGGACAGGGAGTAACACTGAAGCTTTCTTT,CASSLVWTGSNTEAFF
.,.,TRBJ1-1,TRBV29-1,TGCAGCGTTCCCAACAGGGTGAACACTGAAGCTTTCTTT,CSVPNRVNTEAFF
TRBD1,.,TRBJ1-5,TRBV6-1,TGTGCCAGCAGTGAAGAGGGGACAGGGGCTCGGCCCCAGCATTTT,CASSEEGTGARPQHF
.,.,TRBJ1-3,TRBV27,TGTGCCAGCAGACTAACAGCCCTCTCTGGAAACACCATATATTTT,CASRLTALSGNTIYF
.,few,TRBJ1-3,TRBV7-9,TGTGCCACACGGAGACAGCGGGGGACTGGAAACACCATATATTTT,CATRRQRGTGNTIYF
.,.,TRBJ2-6,TRBV6-5,TGTGCCAGCAGTTTCGGACGGCACTCTGGGGCCAACGTCCTGACTTTC,CASSFGRHSGANVLTF
TRBD1,.,TRBJ1-6,TRBV5-4,TGTGCCAGCACCCGGGACAGGGGGAATTCACCCCTCCACTTT,CASTRDRGNSPLHF
.,once,TRBJ2-3,TRBV2,TGTGCCAGCAGTGAAGCGGCGGCAGGGTCGTACACAGATACGCAGTATTTT,CASSEAAAGSYTDTQYF
.,.,TRBJ1-2,TRBV15,TGTGCCACCAGCAGAGCGGTAGGTGGAAAGGGCCCGGGTATCTATGGCTACACCTTC,CATSRAVGGKGPGIYGYTF
.,.,TRBJ1-4,TRBV5-6,TGTGCCAGCAGCGCAGGGGTAGTCGAAAAACTGTTTTTT,CASSAGVVEKLFF
.,.,TRBJ1-1,TRBV15,TGTGCCACCAGCAGAGCTCGTTGGCTGGACACTGAAGCTTTCTTT,CATSRARWLDTEAFF
.,.,TRBJ1-1,TRBV7-9,TGTGCCAGCAGCTCCCCGTATACGCGGACTGAAGCTTTCTTT,CASSSPYTRTEAFF
TRBD2,.,TRBJ2-5,TRBV5-8,TGTGCCAGCAGCCGTACCGGGACTAGCGGCGAAGAGACCCAGTACTTC,CASSRTGTSGEETQYF
TRBD1,.,TRBJ1-1,TRBV7-9,TGTGCCAGCAGCCCCGTGACAGGGGGCTTAGATGGTACTGAAGCTTTCTTT,CASSPVTGGLDGTEAFF
.,.,TRBJ2-7,TRBV7-6,TGTGCCAGCAGCTTAGGCGAGAACCCCTACGAGCAGTACTTC,CASSLGENPYEQYF
.,.,TRBJ2-1,TRBV19,TGTGCCAGTAAGGGCACCCCTCAGTACAATGAGCAGTTCTTC,CASKGTPQYNEQFF
TRBD2,.,TRBJ2-3,TRBV9,TGTGCCAGCAGCGTAGTCGCGCGAGTTGCGGGAGACACAGATACGCAGTATTTT,CASSVVARVAGDTDTQYF